In its sample, the clone carrying this T cell receptor (beta chain) was seen many times. Each CDR3 protein is one row after TCRdb ran MiXCR on the PCR reads. Among under 75,000 distinct CDR3 sequences listed, about a fifth were seen once. The data were obtained in a study of molecular identifiers for immune sequencing clone quantification. Study-level background: Five aliquots were made in replicates from the RNA of approximately 22,000 or 94,000 naive CD8 cells, and four were sequenced.

CDR1 SGHRS and CDR2 YFSETQ come from the germline V gene. V shed 0 bases and J shed 5 bases, with 7 bases lying between them. The CDR3 contains 13 residues. Sequenced input: naive CD8+ T cells from blood, with Jurkat cell RNA spiked in. Subset: FACS-sorted CD8+CD4-CCR7+CD45RA+ naive T cells. The receptor was isolated from a human donor in good health. Some libraries in this study had Jurkat cell RNA spiked in. The chain uses TRBV5-1 and TRBJ2-3; no reliable D call. The CDR3, as DNA: TGCGCCAGCAGCTTGGATAACCGAGATACGCAGTATTTT. Translating it yields CASSLDNRDTQYF.